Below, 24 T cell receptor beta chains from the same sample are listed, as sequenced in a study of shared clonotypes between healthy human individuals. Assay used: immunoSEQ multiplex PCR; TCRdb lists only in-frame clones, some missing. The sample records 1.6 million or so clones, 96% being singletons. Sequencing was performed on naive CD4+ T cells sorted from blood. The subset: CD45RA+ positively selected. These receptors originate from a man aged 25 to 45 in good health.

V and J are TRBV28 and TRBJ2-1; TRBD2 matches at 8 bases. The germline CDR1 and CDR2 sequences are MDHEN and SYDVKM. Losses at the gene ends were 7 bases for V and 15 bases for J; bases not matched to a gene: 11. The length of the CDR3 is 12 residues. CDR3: CASTPAGRGGFF. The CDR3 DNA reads TGTGCCAGCACCCCCGCGGGTCGGGGGGGGTTCTTC.

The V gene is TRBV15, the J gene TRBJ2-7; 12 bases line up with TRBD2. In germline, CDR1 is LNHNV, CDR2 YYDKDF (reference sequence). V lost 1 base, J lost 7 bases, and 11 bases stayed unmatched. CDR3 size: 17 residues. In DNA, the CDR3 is TGTGCCACCAGCAGAGGGGGGACGACTAGCGGGAGAGGGGAGCAGTACTTC. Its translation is CATSRGGTTSGRGEQYF.

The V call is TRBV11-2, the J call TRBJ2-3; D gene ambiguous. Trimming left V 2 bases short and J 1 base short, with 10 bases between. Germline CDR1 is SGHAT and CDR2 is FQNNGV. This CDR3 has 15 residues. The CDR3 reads CASSLPLPGTDTQYF. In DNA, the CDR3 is TGTGCCAGCAGCTTACCTCTTCCGGGCACAGATACGCAGTATTTT. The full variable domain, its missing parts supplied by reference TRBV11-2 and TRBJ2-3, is EAGVAQSPRYKIIEKRQSVAFWCNPISGHATLYWYQQILGQGPKLLIQFQNNGVVDDSQLPKDRFSAERLKGVDSTLKIQPAKLEDSAVYLCASSLPLPGTDTQYFGPGTRLTVL.

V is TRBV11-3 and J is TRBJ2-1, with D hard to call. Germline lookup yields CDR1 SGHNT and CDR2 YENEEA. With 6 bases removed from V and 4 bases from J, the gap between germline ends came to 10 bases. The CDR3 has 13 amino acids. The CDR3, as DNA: TGTGCCAGCAGACGTGACGCGTACAATGAGCAGTTCTTC. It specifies CASRRDAYNEQFF.

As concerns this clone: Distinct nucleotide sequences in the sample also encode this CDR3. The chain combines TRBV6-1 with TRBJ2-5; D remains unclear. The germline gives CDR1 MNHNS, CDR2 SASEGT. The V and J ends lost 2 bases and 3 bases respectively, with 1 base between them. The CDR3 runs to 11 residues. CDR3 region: CASSEKETQYF. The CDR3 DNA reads TGTGCCAGCAGTGAAAAAGAGACCCAGTACTTC.

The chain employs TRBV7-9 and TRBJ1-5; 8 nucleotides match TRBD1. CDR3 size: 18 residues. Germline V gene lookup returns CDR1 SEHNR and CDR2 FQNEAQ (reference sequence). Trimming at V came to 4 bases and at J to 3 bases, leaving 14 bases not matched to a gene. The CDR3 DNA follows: TGTGCCAGCAGCTCAATCCCCCGGACAGGGTTTGACAATCAGCCCCAGCATTTT. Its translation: CASSSIPRTGFDNQPQHF.

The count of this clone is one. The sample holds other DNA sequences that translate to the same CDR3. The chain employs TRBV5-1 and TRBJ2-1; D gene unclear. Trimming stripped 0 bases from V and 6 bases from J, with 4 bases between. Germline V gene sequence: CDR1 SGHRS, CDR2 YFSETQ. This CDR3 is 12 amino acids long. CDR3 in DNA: TGCGCCAGCAGCTTGGACGGCAATGAGCAGTTCTTC. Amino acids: CASSLDGNEQFF. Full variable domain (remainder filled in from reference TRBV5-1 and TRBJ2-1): KAGVTQTPRYLIKTRGQQVTLSCSPISGHRSVSWYQQTPGQGLQFLFEYFSETQRNKGNFPGRFSGRQFSNSRSEMNVSTLELGDSALYLCASSLDGNEQFFGPGTRLTVL.

CDR3 sequence: CASSLAAGVNYGYTF. The CDR3 DNA follows: TGCGCCAGCAGCTTGGCCGCAGGGGTGAACTATGGCTACACCTTC. V usage is TRBV5-1 and J usage is TRBJ1-2; TRBD1 might be the D (6 bases). Germline lookup yields CDR1 SGHRS and CDR2 YFSETQ. The CDR3 has 15 residues. The V end was cut by 0 bases, the J end by 2 bases, with 11 bases between.

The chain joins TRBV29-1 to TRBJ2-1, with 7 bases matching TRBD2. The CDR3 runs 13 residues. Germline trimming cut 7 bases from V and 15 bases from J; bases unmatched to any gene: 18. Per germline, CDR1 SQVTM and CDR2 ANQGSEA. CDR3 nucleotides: TGCAGCGCCCGGACTAGATCGGTATTGGGTTCGTTCTTC. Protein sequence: CSARTRSVLGSFF.

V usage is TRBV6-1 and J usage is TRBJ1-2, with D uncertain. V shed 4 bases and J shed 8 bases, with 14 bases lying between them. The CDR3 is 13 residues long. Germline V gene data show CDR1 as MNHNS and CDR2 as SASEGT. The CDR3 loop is CASSGGPLGGYTF. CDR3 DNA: TGTGCCAGCAGTGGTGGACCACTTGGGGGCTACACCTTC.

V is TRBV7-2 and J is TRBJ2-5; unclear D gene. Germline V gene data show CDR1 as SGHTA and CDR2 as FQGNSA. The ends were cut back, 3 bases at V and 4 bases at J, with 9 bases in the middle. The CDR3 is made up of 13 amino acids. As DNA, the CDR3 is TGTGCCAGCAGCTTGGGGTACAGAGAGACCCAGTACTTC. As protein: CASSLGYRETQYF.

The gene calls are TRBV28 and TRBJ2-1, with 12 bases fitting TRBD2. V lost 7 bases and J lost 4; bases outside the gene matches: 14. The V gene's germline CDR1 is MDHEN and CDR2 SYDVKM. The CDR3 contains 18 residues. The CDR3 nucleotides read TGTGCCAGCACCCCACTAGCGGGAGGCCGTGTTCCATACAATGAGCAGTTCTTC. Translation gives CASTPLAGGRVPYNEQFF.

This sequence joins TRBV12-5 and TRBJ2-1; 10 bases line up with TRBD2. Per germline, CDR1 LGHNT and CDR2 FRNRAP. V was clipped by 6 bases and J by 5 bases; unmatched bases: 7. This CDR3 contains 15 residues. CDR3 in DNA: TGTGCTAGTGGACCCGGACTAGCGGTTGACAATGAGCAGTTCTTC. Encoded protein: CASGPGLAVDNEQFF.

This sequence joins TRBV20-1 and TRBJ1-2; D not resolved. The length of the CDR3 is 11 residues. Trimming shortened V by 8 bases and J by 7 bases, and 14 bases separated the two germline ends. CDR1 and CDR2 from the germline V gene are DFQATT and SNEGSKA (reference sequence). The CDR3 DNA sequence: TGCAGTTCCACCCCCCCGGGTGGCTACACCTTC. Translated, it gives CSSTPPGGYTF.

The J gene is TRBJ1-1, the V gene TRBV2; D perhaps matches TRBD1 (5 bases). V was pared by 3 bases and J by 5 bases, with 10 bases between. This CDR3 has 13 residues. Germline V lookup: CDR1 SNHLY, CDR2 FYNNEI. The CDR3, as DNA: TGTGCCAGCAGTGATTTGGGGGGGACTGAAGCTTTCTTT. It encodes CASSDLGGTEAFF.

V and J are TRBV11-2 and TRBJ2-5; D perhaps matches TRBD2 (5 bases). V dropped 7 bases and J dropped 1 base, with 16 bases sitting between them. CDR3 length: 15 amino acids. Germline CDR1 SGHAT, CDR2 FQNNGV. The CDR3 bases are TGTGCCAGCACCAAGGTACTCGGACTCCAAGAGACCCAGTACTTC. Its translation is CASTKVLGLQETQYF.

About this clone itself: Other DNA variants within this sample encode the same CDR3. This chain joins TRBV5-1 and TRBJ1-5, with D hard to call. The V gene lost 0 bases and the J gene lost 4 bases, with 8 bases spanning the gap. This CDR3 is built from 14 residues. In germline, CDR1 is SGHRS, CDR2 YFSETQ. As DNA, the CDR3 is TGCGCCAGCAGCTTGGTTCCAGGTAATCAGCCCCAGCATTTT. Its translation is CASSLVPGNQPQHF.

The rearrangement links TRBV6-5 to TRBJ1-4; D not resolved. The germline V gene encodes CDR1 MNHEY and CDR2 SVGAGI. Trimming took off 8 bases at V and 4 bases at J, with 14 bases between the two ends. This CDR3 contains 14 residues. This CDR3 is CASASATFNEKLFF. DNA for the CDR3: TGTGCCAGCGCTAGTGCCACCTTTAATGAAAAACTGTTTTTT.

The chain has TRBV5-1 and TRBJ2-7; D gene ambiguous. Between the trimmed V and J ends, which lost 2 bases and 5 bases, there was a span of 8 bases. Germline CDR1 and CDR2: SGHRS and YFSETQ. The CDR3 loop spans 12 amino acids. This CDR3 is CASSLRSDEQYF. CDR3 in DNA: TGCGCCAGCAGCTTAAGGTCGGACGAGCAGTACTTC.

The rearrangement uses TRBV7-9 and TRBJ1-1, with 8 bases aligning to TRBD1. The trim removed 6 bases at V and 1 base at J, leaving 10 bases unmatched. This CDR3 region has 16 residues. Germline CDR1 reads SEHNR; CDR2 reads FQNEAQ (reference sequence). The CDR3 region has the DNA TGTGCCAGCAGTTTAACCCGGACAGGGACGAACACTGAAGCTTTCTTT. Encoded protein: CASSLTRTGTNTEAFF.

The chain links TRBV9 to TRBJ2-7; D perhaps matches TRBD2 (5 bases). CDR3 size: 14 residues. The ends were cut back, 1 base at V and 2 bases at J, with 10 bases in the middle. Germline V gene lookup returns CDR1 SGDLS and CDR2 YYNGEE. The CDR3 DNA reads TGTGCCAGCAGCGTAAACCCTAGCACCTACGAGCAGTACTTC. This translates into CASSVNPSTYEQYF. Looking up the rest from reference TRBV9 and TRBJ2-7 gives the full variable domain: DSGVTQTPKHLITATGQRVTLRCSPRSGDLSVYWYQQSLDQGLQFLIQYYNGEERAKGNILERFSAQQFPDLHSELNLSSLELGDSALYFCASSVNPSTYEQYFGPGTRLTVT.

CDR3 nucleotides: TGTGCCAGCAGCTTATCCGTTGATGAAAAACTGTTTTTT. Its protein product is CASSLSVDEKLFF. This sequence joins TRBV7-2 and TRBJ1-4; D is uncertain. Germline CDR1 SGHTA, CDR2 FQGNSA. V gave up 2 bases and J gave up 6 bases, with 7 bases separating them. The CDR3 is made up of 13 amino acids.

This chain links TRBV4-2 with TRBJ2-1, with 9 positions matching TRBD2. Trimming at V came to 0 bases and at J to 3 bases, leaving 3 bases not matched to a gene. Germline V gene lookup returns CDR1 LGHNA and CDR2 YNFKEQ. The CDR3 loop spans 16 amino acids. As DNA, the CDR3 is TGTGCCAGCAGCCAAGATCAACTAGCGGGCTACAATGAGCAGTTCTTC. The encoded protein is CASSQDQLAGYNEQFF.

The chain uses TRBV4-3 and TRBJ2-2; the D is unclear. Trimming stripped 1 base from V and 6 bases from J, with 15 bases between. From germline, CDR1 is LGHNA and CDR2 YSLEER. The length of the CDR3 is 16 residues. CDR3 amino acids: CASSQGVRETPGELFF. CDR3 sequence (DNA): TGCGCCAGCAGCCAAGGGGTAAGGGAAACGCCCGGGGAGCTGTTTTTT.